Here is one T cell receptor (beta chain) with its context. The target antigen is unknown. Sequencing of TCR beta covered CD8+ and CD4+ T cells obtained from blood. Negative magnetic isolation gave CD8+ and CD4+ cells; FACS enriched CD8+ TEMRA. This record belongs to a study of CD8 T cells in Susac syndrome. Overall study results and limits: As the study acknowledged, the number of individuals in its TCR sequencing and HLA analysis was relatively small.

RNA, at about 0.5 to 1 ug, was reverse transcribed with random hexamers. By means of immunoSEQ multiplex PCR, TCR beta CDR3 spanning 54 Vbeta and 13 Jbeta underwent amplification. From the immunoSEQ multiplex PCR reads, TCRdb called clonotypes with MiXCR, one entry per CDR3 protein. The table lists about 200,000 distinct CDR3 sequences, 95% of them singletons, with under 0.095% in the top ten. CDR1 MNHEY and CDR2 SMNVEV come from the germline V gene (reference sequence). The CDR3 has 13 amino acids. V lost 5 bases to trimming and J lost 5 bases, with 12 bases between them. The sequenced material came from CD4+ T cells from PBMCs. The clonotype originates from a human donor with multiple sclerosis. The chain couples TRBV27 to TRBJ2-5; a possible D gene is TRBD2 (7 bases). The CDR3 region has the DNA TGTGCCAGCAGTCGAGGGAGGGGGGAGACCCAGTACTTC. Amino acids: CASSRGRGETQYF.